The subject of this entry is one T cell receptor (beta chain). Each CDR3 protein is one row after TCRdb ran MiXCR on the 5' RACE reads. The sample holds about 530,000 distinct CDR3 sequences; around 22% are singletons and the top ten take 0.45% to 0.5%. These data come from a study of identical twins. V was clipped by 1 base and J by 1 base, with 13 bases between them. The CDR3 is 16 residues long. The germline V gene has CDR1 SGHVS and CDR2 FNYEAQ. The donors were all healthy and Caucasian. These data were likewise used in another study, on yellow fever vaccine responses in identical twins.

This sequence joins TRBV7-6 and TRBJ2-5; either TRBD1 or TRBD2 may supply D (5 bases each). The clonotype comes from a woman younger than 35 in good health. Sequenced material: CD4+ T cells sorted from blood. As DNA, the CDR3 is TGTGCCAGCAGCTTAGGGTGGGGTGGGGGCCAAGAGACCCAGTACTTC. Amino acids: CASSLGWGGGQETQYF. Supplemented by reference TRBV7-6 and TRBJ2-5, the full variable domain reads GAGVSQSPRYKVTKRGQDVALRCDPISGHVSLYWYRQALGQGPEFLTYFNYEAQQDKSGLPNDRFSAERPEGSISTLTIQRTEQRDSAMYRCASSLGWGGGQETQYFGPGTRLLVL.